This T cell receptor (beta chain) appears in the sequencing data of a study of T-cell reconstitution after alpha-beta-depleted transplantation in children. Findings and limits, study-wide: By about two months after transplant, alpha-beta T cells reportedly arose from several hundred graft clones that had expanded. A year had passed since transplant, and T-cell counts and diversity by then came mostly from newly produced T cells. At day 60, the high TCRbeta diversity found in some patients originated from recipient T cells and thymic progenitors that had survived.

This clonotype was seen a handful of times. Its target is not known. Construction of the TCRbeta library involved unique molecular identifiers. TCRdb reprocessed the PCR reads via MiXCR and lists one record per CDR3 protein. The repertoire includes about 250,000 distinct CDR3 sequences, roughly a quarter of them detected once, and about 4.8% sits in the top ten. The CDR3 totals 19 residues. The V and J ends lost 6 bases and 7 bases respectively, with 30 bases between them. CDR1 is MRHNA, CDR2 SNTAGT, per germline. The rearrangement links TRBV6-4 to TRBJ1-4; possible D gene TRBD1, 5 bases. The sequence was collected from a female patient between 2 and 15 years old who had a stem cell transplant for congenital amegakaryocytic thrombocytopenia, so the T cells may come from the graft donor. The input for sequencing was PBMCs, mostly from graft donor cells, taken 360 days after TCRalphabeta/CD19-depleted stem cell transplant. The CDR3 DNA reads TGTGCCAGCAGAAGCTGGGACCAAGGAACGGTTTACGTGGGTGAAAAACTGTTTTTT. Translation gives CASRSWDQGTVYVGEKLFF.